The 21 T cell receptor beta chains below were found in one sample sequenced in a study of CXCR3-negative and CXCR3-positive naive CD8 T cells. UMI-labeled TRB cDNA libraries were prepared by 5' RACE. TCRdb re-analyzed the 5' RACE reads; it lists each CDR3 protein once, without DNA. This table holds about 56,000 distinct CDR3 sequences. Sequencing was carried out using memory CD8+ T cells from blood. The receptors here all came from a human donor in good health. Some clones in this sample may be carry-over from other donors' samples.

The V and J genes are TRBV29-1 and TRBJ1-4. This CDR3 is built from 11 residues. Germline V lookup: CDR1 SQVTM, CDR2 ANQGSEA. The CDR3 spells CSVEEDGPRVF.

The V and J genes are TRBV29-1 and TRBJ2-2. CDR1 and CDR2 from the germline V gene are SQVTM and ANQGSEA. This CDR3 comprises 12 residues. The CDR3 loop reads CSVRGSTGELFF.

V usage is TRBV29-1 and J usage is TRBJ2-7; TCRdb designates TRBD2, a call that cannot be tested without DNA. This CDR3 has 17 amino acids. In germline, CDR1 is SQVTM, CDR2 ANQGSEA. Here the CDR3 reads CSVEGGTEGLAGGEQYF.

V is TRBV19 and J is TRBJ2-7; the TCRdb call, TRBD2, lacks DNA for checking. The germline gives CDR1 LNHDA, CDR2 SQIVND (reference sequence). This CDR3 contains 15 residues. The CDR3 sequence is CASSPGLFSTYEQYF.

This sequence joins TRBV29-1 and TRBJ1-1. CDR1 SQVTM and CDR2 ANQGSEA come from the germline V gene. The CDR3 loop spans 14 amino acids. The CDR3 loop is CSVEDPKGYTEAFF.

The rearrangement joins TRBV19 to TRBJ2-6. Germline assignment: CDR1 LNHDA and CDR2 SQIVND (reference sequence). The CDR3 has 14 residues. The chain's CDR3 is CASSIGSGANVLTF.

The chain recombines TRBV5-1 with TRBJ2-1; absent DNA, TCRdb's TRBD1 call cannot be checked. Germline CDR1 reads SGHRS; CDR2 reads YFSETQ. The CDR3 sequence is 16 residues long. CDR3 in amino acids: CASSLGDISSYNEQFF.

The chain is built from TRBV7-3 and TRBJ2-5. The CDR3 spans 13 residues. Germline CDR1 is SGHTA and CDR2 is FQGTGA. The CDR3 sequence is CASSLIGEETQYF.

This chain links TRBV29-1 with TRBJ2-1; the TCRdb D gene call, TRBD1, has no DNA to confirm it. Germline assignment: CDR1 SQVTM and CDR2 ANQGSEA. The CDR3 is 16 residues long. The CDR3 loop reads CSVPTPRDRDINEQFF.

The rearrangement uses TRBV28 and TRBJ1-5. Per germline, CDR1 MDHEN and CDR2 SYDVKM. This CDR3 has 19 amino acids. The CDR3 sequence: CASSFARSPSFYSNQPQHF.

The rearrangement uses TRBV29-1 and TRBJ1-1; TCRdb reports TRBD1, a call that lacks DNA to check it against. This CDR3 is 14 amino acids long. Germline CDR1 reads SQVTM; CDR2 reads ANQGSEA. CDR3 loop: CSLTDRRPGTEAFF.

The CDR3 loop is CASSGGRTEAFF. The chain recombines TRBV5-1 with TRBJ1-1; TCRdb's assignment of TRBD1 cannot be checked, as there is no DNA. Germline lookup yields CDR1 SGHRS and CDR2 YFSETQ. This CDR3 is built from 12 residues.

CDR3: CASSFGSNSYEQYF. The chain joins TRBV12-3 or TRBV12-4 to TRBJ2-7. This CDR3 comprises 14 residues.

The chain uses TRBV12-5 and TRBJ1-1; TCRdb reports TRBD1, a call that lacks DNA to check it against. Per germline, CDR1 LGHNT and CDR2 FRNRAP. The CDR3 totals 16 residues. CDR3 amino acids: CASGLALQRQPLEAFF.

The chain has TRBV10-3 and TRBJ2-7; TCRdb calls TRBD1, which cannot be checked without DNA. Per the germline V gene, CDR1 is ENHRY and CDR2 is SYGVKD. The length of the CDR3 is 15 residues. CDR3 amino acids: CAISGGDRVPYEQYF.

The chain's CDR3 is CASSSNDEGARTQYF. The J gene is TRBJ2-5, the V gene TRBV28; TCRdb outputs TRBD1, but without DNA this stays unchecked. CDR1 MDHEN and CDR2 SYDVKM come from the germline V gene. The CDR3 is 15 amino acids.

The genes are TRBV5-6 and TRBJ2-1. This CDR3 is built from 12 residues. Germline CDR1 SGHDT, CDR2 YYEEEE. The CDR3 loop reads CASSLVANEQFF.

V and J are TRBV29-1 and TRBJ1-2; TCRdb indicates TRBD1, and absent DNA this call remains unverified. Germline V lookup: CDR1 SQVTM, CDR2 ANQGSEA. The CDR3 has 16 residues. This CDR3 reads CSVEEVWTGGTWGYTF.

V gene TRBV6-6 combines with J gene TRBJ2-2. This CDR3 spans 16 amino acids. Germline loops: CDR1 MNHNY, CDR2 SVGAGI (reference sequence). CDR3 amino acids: CASSYLFQPSTGELFF.

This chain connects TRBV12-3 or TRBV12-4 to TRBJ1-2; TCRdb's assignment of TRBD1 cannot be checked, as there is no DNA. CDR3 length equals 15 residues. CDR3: CASNGQVLANYGYTF.

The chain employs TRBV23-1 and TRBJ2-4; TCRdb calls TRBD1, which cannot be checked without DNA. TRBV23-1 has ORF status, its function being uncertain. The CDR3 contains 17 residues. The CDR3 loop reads CASGGGREERAKNIQYF.